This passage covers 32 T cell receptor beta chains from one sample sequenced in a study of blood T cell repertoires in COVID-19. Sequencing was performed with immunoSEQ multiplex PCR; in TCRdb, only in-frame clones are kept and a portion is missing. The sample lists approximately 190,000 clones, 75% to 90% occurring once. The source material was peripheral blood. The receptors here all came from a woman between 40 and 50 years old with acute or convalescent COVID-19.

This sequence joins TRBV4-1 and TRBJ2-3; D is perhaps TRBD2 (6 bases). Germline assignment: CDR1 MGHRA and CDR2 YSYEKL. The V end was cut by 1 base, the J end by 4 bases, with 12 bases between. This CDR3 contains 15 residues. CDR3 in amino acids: CASSQGWASADTQYF. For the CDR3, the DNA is TGCGCCAGCAGCCAAGGATGGGCTAGCGCAGATACGCAGTATTTT.

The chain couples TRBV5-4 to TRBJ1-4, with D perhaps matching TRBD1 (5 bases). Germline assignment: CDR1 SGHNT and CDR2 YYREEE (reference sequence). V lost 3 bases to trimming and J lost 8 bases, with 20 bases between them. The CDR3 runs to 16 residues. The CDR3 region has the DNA TGTGCCAGCAGCTCGGCGGTCGGGGGGATGGGCGAAAAACTGTTTTTT. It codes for CASSSAVGGMGEKLFF.

CDR3 loop: CASSLSTSGGSEQYF. The DNA of the CDR3 is TGTGCCAGCAGCTTGTCGACTAGCGGGGGGAGCGAGCAGTACTTC. The chain has TRBV5-8 and TRBJ2-7, with 13 bases lining up with TRBD2. The germline V gene has CDR1 SGHTS and CDR2 YDEGEE. With V trimmed by 1 base and J by 6 bases, 4 bases remained unmatched. This CDR3 is built from 15 residues.

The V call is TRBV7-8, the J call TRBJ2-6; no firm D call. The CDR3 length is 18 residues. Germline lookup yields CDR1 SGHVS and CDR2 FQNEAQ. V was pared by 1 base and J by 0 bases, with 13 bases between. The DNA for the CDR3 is TGTGCCAGCAGCTTAGGCGTATTAATGTTCTCTGGGGCCAACGTCCTGACTTTC. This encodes CASSLGVLMFSGANVLTF.

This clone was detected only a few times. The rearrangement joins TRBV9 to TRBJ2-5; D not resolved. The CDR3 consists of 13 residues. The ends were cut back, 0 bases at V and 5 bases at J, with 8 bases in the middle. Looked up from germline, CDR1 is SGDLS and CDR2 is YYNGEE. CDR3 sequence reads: CASSVDSRETQYF. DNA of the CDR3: TGTGCCAGCAGCGTAGATAGTCGGGAGACCCAGTACTTC.

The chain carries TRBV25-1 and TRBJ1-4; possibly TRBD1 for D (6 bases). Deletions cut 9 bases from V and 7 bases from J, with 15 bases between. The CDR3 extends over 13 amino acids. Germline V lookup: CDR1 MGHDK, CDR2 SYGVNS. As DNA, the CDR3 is TGTGCCAGTCACCAGGGGCATGGTGAAAAACTGTTTTTT. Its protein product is CASHQGHGEKLFF.

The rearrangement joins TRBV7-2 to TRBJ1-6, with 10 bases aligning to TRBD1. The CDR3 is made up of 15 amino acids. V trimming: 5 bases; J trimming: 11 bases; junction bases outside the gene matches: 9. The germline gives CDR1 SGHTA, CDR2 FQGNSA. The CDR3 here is CASSPYRDRGTPLHF. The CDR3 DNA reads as TGTGCCAGCAGCCCTTACCGGGACAGGGGAACACCCCTCCACTTT.

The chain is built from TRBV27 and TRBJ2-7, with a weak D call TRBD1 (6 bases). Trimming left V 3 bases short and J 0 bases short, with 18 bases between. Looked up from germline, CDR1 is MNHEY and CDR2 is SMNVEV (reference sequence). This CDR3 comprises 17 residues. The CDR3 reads CASSLLMSQGISYEQYF. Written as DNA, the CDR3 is TGTGCCAGCAGTTTGCTCATGTCCCAGGGGATCTCCTACGAGCAGTACTTC.

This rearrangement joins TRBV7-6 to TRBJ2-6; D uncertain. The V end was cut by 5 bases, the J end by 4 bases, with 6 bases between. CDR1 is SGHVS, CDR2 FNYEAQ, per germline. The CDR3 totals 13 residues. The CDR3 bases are TGTGCCAGCAGCCCCGGGGGGGCCAACGTCCTGACTTTC. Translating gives CASSPGGANVLTF.

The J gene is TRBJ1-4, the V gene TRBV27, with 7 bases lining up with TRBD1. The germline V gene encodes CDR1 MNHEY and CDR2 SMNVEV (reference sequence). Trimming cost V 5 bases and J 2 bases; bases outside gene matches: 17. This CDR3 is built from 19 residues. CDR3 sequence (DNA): TGTGCCAGCAGTCCCCGGGACAGTGTTAATGGTGTTACTAATGAAAAACTGTTTTTT. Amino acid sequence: CASSPRDSVNGVTNEKLFF.

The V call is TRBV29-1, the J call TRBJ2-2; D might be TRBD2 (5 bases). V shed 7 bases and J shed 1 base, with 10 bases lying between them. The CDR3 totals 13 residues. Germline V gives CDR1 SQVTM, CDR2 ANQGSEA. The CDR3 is CSAEAGNTGELFF. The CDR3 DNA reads TGCAGCGCAGAGGCGGGGAACACCGGGGAGCTGTTTTTT.

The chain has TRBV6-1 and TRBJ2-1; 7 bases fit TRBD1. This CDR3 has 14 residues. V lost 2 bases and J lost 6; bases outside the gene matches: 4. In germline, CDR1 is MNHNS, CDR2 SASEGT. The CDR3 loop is CASSEQGVPNEQFF. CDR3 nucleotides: TGTGCCAGCAGTGAACAGGGGGTACCCAATGAGCAGTTCTTC.

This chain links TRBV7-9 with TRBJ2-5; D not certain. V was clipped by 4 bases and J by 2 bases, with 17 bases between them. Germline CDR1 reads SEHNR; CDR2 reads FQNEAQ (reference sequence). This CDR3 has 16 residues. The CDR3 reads CASSSVTGWYQETQYF. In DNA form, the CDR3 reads TGTGCCAGCAGCTCTGTCACGGGTTGGTATCAAGAGACCCAGTACTTC.

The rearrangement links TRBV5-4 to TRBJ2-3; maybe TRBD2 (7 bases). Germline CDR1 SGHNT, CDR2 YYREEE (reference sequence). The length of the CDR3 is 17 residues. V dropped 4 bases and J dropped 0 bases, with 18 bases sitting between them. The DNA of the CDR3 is TGTGCCAGCAGCAGATTCGGAGGGGGGGGAAGCACAGATACGCAGTATTTT. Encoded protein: CASSRFGGGGSTDTQYF.

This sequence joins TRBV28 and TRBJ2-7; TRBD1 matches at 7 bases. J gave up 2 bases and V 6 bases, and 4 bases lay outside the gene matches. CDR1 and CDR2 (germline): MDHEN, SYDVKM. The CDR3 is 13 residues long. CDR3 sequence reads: CASRTGLTYEQYF. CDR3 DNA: TGTGCCAGCAGGACAGGGCTAACCTACGAGCAGTACTTC.

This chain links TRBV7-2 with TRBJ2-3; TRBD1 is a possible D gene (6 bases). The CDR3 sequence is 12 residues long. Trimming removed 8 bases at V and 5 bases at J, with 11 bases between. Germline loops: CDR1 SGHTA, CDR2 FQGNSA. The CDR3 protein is CASGSRGDTQYF. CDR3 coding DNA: TGTGCCAGCGGGAGCAGGGGAGATACGCAGTATTTT.

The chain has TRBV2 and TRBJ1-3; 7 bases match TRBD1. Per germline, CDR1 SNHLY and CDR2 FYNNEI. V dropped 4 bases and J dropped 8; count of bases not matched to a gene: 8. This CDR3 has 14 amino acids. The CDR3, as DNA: TGTGCCAGCAGTGTAGGACAGGCCGTCTACACCATATATTTT. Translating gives CASSVGQAVYTIYF.

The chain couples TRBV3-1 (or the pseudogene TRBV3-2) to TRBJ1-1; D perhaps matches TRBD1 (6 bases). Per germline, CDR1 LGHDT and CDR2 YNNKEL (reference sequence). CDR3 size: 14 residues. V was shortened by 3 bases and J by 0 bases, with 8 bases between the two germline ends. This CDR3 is CASSQDRMNTEAFF. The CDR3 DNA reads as TGTGCCAGCAGCCAGGACAGAATGAACACTGAAGCTTTCTTT.

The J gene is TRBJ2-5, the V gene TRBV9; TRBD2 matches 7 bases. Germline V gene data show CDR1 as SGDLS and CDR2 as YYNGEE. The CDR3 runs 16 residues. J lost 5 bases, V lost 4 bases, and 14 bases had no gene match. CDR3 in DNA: TGTGCCAGCAGCCCCCGAGGGGAGGGGCGTGCGGAGACCCAGTACTTC. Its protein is CASSPRGEGRAETQYF.

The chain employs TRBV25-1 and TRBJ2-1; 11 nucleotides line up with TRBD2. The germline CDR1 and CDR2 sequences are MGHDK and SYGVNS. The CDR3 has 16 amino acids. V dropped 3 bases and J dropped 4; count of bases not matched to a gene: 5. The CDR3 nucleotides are TGTGCCAGCAGTGACCCCTCTAGCGGGAGGTACAATGAGCAGTTCTTC. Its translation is CASSDPSSGRYNEQFF.

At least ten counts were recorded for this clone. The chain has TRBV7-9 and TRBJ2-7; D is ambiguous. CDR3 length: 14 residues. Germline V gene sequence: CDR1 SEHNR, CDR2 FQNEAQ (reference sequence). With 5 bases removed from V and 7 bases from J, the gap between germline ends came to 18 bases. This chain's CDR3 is CASSTSTWAGEQYF. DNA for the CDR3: TGTGCCAGCAGCACCTCGACGTGGGCAGGTGAGCAGTACTTC.

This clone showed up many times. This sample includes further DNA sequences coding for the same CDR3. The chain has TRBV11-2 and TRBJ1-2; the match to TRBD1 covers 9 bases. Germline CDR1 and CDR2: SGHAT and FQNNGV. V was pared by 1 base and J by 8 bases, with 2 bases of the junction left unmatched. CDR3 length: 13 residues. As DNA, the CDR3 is TGTGCCAGCAGCTTAGGGACAGGGGACGGCTACACCTTC. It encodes CASSLGTGDGYTF.

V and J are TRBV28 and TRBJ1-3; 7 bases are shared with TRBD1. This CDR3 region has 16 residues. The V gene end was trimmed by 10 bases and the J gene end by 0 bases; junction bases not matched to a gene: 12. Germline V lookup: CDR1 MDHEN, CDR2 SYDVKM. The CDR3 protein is CATLSRTGDSGNTIYF. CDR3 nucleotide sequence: TGTGCCACCCTTTCTCGGACAGGCGACTCTGGAAACACCATATATTTT.

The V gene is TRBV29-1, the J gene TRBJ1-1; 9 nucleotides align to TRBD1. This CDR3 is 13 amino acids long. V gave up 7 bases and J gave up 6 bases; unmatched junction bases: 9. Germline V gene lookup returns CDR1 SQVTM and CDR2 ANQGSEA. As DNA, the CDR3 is TGCAGCGCTACTGGGACAGGGTTCTCTGAAGCTTTCTTT. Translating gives CSATGTGFSEAFF.

This chain's CDR3 is CAWSGTGTGGWETQYF. In DNA, the CDR3 is TGTGCCTGGAGTGGAACCGGGACAGGGGGCTGGGAGACCCAGTACTTC. This chain links TRBV30 with TRBJ2-5, with TRBD1 matching over 12 bases. With 1 base clipped from V and 5 bases from J, the junction kept 8 bases outside the gene matches. The CDR3 sequence is 16 residues long. Germline CDR1 is GTSNPN and CDR2 is SVGIG (reference sequence). Full variable domain (missing parts from reference TRBV30 and TRBJ2-5): SQTIHQWPATLVQPVGSPLSLECTVEGTSNPNLYWYRQAAGRGLQLLFYSVGIGQISSEVPQNLSASRPQDRQFILSSKKLLLSDSGFYLCAWSGTGTGGWETQYFGPGTRLLVL.

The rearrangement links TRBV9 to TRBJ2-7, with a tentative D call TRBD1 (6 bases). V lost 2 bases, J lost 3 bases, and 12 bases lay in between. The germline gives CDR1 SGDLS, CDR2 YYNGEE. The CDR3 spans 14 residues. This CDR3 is CASSVSTQGYEQYF. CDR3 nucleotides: TGTGCCAGCAGCGTTAGTACACAGGGCTACGAGCAGTACTTC. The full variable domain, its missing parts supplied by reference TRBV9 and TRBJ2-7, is DSGVTQTPKHLITATGQRVTLRCSPRSGDLSVYWYQQSLDQGLQFLIQYYNGEERAKGNILERFSAQQFPDLHSELNLSSLELGDSALYFCASSVSTQGYEQYFGPGTRLTVT.

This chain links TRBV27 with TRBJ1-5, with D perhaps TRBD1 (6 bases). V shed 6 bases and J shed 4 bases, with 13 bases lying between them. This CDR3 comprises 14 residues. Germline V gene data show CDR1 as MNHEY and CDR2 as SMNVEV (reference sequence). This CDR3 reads CASSPLGANQPQHF. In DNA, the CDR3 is TGTGCCAGCAGCCCCCTGGGGGCGAATCAGCCCCAGCATTTT.

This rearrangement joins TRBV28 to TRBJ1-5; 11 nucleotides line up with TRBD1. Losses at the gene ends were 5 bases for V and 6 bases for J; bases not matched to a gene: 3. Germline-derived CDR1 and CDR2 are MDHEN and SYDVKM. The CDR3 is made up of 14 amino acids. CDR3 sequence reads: CASSTGQGAQPQHF. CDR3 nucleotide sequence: TGTGCCAGCAGTACCGGACAGGGGGCTCAGCCCCAGCATTTT. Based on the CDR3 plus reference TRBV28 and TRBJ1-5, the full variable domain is DVKVTQSSRYLVKRTGEKVFLECVQDMDHENMFWYRQDPGLGLRLIYFSYDVKMKEKGDIPEGYSVSREKKERFSLILESASTNQTSMYLCASSTGQGAQPQHFGDGTRLSIL.

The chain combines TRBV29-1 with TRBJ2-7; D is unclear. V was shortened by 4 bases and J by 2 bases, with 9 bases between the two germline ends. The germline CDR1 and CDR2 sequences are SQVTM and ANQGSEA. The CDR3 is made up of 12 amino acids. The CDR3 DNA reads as TGCAGCGTTGTCGAGGAGACCTACGAGCAGTACTTC. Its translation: CSVVEETYEQYF.

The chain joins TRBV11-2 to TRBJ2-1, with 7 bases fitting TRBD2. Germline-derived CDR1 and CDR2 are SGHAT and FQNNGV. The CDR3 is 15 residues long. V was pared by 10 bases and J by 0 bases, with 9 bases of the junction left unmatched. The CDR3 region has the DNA TGTGCCACGAGCCGGCGGGAGAGCTCCTACAATGAGCAGTTCTTC. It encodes CATSRRESSYNEQFF.

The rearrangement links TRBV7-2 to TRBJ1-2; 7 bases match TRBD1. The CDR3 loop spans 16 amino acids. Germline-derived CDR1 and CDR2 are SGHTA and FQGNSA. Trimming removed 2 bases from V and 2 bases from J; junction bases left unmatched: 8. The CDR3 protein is CASSLKGGPANYGYTF. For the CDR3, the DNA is TGTGCCAGCAGCTTAAAAGGGGGCCCAGCGAACTATGGCTACACCTTC.

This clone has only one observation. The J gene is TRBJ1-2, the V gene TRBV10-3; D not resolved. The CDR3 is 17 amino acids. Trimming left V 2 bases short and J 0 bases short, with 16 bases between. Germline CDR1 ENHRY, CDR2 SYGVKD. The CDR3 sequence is CAISEEGPNRSNYGYTF. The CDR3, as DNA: TGTGCCATCAGTGAGGAGGGCCCGAACCGGTCTAACTATGGCTACACCTTC.